This T cell receptor (beta chain) is drawn from a study of cytomegalovirus exposure and HLA in healthy donors (dated 2017 in TCRdb). For context, the study as a whole: According to an earlier analysis of a few hundred of the donors, about 179 million T cells yielded 120 million or so unique TCR beta sequences and 276 Gb of sequence data. Roughly 5 DR-DQ haplotypes were handled as single units for association and clustering, since linkage in the cohort was strong. The study profiled the T cell repertoires of about 720 subjects by immunosequencing and related them to cytomegalovirus serostatus. High-throughput TCR immunosequencing, statistical association of individual TCRs with disease status, and machine learning were combined to predict cytomegalovirus infection status. Typing coverage varied by locus: about 620-630 donors for A, B, C, DRB1 and DQB1; more than 500 for DQA1; around 610 for DPA1; approximately 470 for DPB1. Every discovery cohort repertoire had been produced on one sequencing platform. On average, 235,054 unique TCR beta nucleotide sequences were sequenced per donor among 398 genotyped donors of the cohort, with approximately 18% of those sequences being non-productive. To decide whether each TCR beta V gene segment behaved as functional or pseudogenic, an earlier analysis of over 500 of the donors relied on high-throughput TCR beta sequencing. Genome-wide SNP genotypes for about 55% of the roughly 670 donors were used in a later genetic analysis, which treated that subset as a discovery cohort. Class I and class II HLA loci were covered by the typing at four-digit resolution. The genetic ancestry cluster associated with self-reported Caucasian donors included over 80% of the 350 to 500 genotyped donors. Donor age, sex, ethnicity and CMV serostatus were collected together with the repertoire data. The aim of the study was to test whether cataloging public T cell receptors could identify signatures of past pathogen exposure. The later analysis used no new phenotypic data to find candidate immune exposures, relying instead on TCR beta sequences and their occurrence across donors. Along with the approximately 700-subject first cohort, a separate validation cohort of about 110 different subjects was used. An early release that covered fewer than 750 HLA-typed donors contained about 300 gigabases of sequencing data and tens of millions of unique TCR sequences. To study patterns of TCR occurrence, a later analysis re-analyzed previously published TCR beta repertoires from 700 or so donors and added high-resolution HLA genotyping. Points the paper makes about the study in general: A later analysis found that TCR association rates varied across HLA loci, with DRB1 alleles showing the most associated TCRs and HLA-C alleles the fewest. Because HLA typing was unavailable for some donors at each locus, only the typed subset was used in association tests. A cluster of highly shared sequence variants was judged likely to be a technical artifact of the sequencing pipeline. Some IMGT-functional V segments, including TRBV6-2 and TRBV6-3, could not be distinguished by the 87-base-pair reads and were therefore excluded. Assigning TCR associations to individual alleles was difficult when HLA alleles, especially DR and DQ, strongly co-occurred. Most TCR sequences were observed very rarely across donors, whereas some public TCRs were present in many individuals. In vitro tests confirmed that three of the cytomegalovirus-associated TCR beta chains recognize cytomegalovirus antigens. Immune exposure information for the cohort was limited to CMV serostatus. Sequencing depth was assumed to be roughly uniform across donors in the presence/absence analyses, though that assumption may not hold. In the study, 150 to 200 TCR beta chains were listed as associated with cytomegalovirus. Several of the top co-occurrence clusters appeared to be linked to parvovirus B19, influenza, CMV and Epstein-Barr virus, according to a later analysis. In a later analysis, HLA-associated TCR beta chains were found to be more clonally expanded and to have lower generation probabilities than equally common non-associated chains. A further reported finding was that TCR beta sequences accurately predicted the HLA-A and HLA-B alleles for most subjects in the first cohort. Because counts were too low, roughly 16 rarely observed V segments, including chromosome 9 orphons, were excluded from the earlier analysis of around 640 of the donors. A later analysis found that most CMV-associated TCR beta chains appeared HLA-restricted, with HLA associations seemingly driven largely by CMV exposure. Compared with the roughly 700-donor mean, donors in an Asian-associated ancestry cluster had fewer N-insertions in productive TCRs, according to a later genetic analysis. At a false discovery rate of 0.05, a later analysis linked 15,000 to 20,000 TCR beta sequences to specific HLA alleles. In this cohort, only TCR beta chains were sequenced, and detectable features were limited by the absence of alpha or paired-chain data. In both the original and validation cohorts, the classifier was reported to diagnose cytomegalovirus status with high specificity and sensitivity. V-gene and J-gene trimming of TCR beta chains was associated with a missense DCLRE1C variant in a later genetic analysis, and the association was replicated in an independent cohort. According to the authors, the approach could potentially be generalized to other disease states and immunological phenotypes. In an earlier analysis of approximately 590 of the donors, most TCR beta V segments appeared in productive rearrangements about 87% or about 30% of the time, broadly matching IMGT annotations. Correlated functional status among segregating V segments might be attributable to linkage disequilibrium, but an unknown experimental factor could not be ruled out.

As for this clone: Its antigen target is currently unknown. The input lacks base qualities; no much larger clone sits a single base away.

In total, 666 healthy bone marrow donors made up the cohort. At the time of sampling, every cohort member was nominally healthy, though immune exposures that went unrecorded were likely present. The donor was CMV seronegative and was included in the group of under 450 seronegative cohort members. Each donor provided a peripheral blood sample, and peripheral blood mononuclear cells were used for TCR beta sequencing. The Qiagen DNeasy Blood Extraction Kit was used to extract genomic DNA from the blood cell samples. Library construction relied on the immunoSEQ multiplex PCR assay. A mixture of 60 forward primers for TCR Vbeta segments and 13 reverse primers for TCR Jbeta segments was used in the multiplex PCR. Amplification of the CDR3 region of rearranged TCR beta genes was performed with a multiplex PCR assay on genomic DNA. The Illumina HiSeq System was used to sequence the amplified TCR beta libraries as 87-base-pair reads. The original methods were these. In a later analysis, 77 million or so unique TCR beta chains were counted across the 650 to 750 repertoires, and approximately 9.9 million of these chains were shared by at least two donors. Raw reads were error-corrected and collapsed into unique sequences by a nearest-neighbor algorithm in which closely related sequences were merged to remove PCR and sequencing errors. V, D and J gene segments were assigned by aligning CDR3 sequences to IMGT reference sequences. For a sequence to be retained, at least a six-nucleotide match to both a V gene segment and a J gene segment was required. A rearrangement counted as productive if the CDR3 had no stop codons and remained in frame with V and J, and every other rearrangement counted as non-productive. CDR3 was defined according to IMGT convention as the region running from the second conserved V-encoded cysteine to the conserved J-encoded phenylalanine. The earlier analysis of 500 to 650 of the donors excluded any sequence lacking an unambiguous match to a single V gene segment. In an earlier analysis of about 590 of the donors, a V segment was called functional when productive rearrangements were above 56.7%, and segregating when the standard deviation between donors exceeded 5%. A statistical classification framework was developed to diagnose cytomegalovirus status using the catalog of TCR beta chain sequences. In a later analysis, TCR nucleotide sequences were compared against IMGT/GENE-DB human TR gene sequences so that V and J genes could be assigned. A later analysis assigned CDR3 sequences and most-parsimonious VDJ recombination scenarios with the TCRdist pipeline. In a later analysis, each TCR beta chain was defined by its CDR3 amino acid sequence together with its V-gene family, and reads lacking a unique V-gene family were excluded. As a way to deal with suspected cross-contamination and a sequencing artifact, a later analysis dropped approximately 590 nucleotide sequences that were highly shared and had low generation probability. For each public chain, a later analysis derived a clonal expansion index from normalized ranks of inferred template counts within each repertoire. A later analysis computed generation probabilities with a VDJ recombination model fitted to out-of-frame rearrangements, and checked the results against IGoR. In a later analysis, hypergeometric tests were used to score TCR-TCR, TCR-HLA and TCR-CMV co-occurrence, with a repertoire-size bias correction applied to TCR pairs. In a later analysis, false discovery rates were estimated by permuting HLA or CMV assignments 20 times. In a later analysis, co-occurring TCRs were grouped using DBSCAN, and TCRdist sequence similarity was added for clustering within HLA-allele-positive subsets. Repertoires with fewer than 30,000 or more than 120,000 public chains were left out of co-occurrence clustering, as were about five repertoires with anomalous nucleotide sharing. TCRdb retrieved this table from immuneACCESS and kept in-frame rearrangements only. Not all clones are present; in checked studies, unresolved V genes account for under half, and no reason is known for the remainder. V, J and clone size derive from that table, while D and trimming were established from the DNA sequence. This sample lists 150,000 to 200,000 clones; more than 70% were detected once. Of the sample, about 1.3% falls within the top ten clones.

Germline trimming amounts to 1 base on V and 4 bases on J, with 5 as the count of junction bases outside the gene matches. From the cysteine up to the phenylalanine, the CDR3 has a length of 15 residues. CDR3 DNA is the only sequence kept; it has 45 bases, read in frame from the first base. The germline V gene (reference sequence) supplies CDR1 SSHAT and CDR2 FNYEAQ. The sample was PBMCs. The sequence links TRBV7-7 to TRBJ2-3; TRBD2 agrees with 7 junctional bases. The clonotype was recovered from a man aged 55 to 70 in good health and CMV-seronegative. The CDR3 reads as follows: CASSLGGSGADTQYF. Here is the DNA: TGTGCCAGCAGCTTAGGCGGGAGTGGGGCAGATACGCAGTATTTT.